This section outlines one TCR beta chain sequence together with its context. The data were taken from a study of blood T cells in healthy people across ages. The CDR3 totals 16 residues. J lost 3 bases, V lost 3 bases, and 9 bases had no gene match. The use of a sample-barcoded 5' primer and a J-beta primer mix characterized a second PCR of roughly 6 to 12 cycles. TCRdb fed the 5' RACE reads into MiXCR, producing one record per CDR3 protein. The data contain roughly 1,500,000 distinct CDR3 sequences, about 32% of them singletons. The rearrangement joins TRBV12-3 or TRBV12-4 to TRBJ2-5; 8 bases are a match to TRBD2. This clonotype originated in a woman aged 25-40 years in good health. Input material: blood. DNA of the CDR3: TGTGCCAGCAGTTTCGGGAGGGGGGCCGTCAAAGAGACCCAGTACTTC. As protein: CASSFGRGAVKETQYF.